This T cell receptor (beta chain) emerged from a study of blood T cell repertoires in COVID-19. Germline values: CDR1 DFQATT, CDR2 SNEGSKA (reference sequence). V shed 1 base and J shed 8 bases, with 7 bases lying between them. The CDR3 extends over 11 amino acids. The method was immunoSEQ multiplex PCR; TCRdb's version includes in-frame clones alone and lacks a portion of them. The sample contains around 260,000 clones, 80% to 90% of which appear only once. The specimen was peripheral blood. The chain uses TRBV20-1 and TRBJ2-3, with a possible D match to TRBD2 (6 bases). This TCR was recovered from a woman in her 50s who had recovered from COVID-19. CDR3 nucleotides: TGCAGTGCTAGAGGGAGGGCTACGCAGTATTTT. It translates to CSARGRATQYF.